What follows is one TCR beta chain and its context. This sample was taken from a study of blood T cell repertoires in COVID-19. The overall study: COVID-19 samples, acute and convalescent, were from the United States, Italy and Spain. In each case, the material was cDNA or gDNA derived from T cells, B-cell-depleted T cells, or PBMCs.

Germline-derived CDR1 and CDR2 are SGHKS and YYEKEE (reference sequence). Germline trimming cut 0 bases from V and 7 bases from J; bases unmatched to any gene: 6. The CDR3 runs 14 residues. Study processing details: From reference gene primer amplification, estimates of nucleated cell counts were derived. Using immunoSEQ multiplex PCR, the repertoire was profiled, and TCRdb retains in-frame clones only, with some absent. The V and J calls and clone size are taken from that table; D and trimming were inferred from the DNA. The table has 250,000 or so clones, 86% seen once; the top ten hold less than 3%.

This receptor was identified in a woman in her 30s with active or convalescent COVID-19. V usage is TRBV5-5 and J usage is TRBJ1-2; TRBD1 agrees at 7 bases. Sequencing was performed on peripheral blood. CDR3 DNA: TGTGCCAGCAGCTTGGGACAGGGCTTAAGTGGCTACACCTTC. Encoded protein: CASSLGQGLSGYTF. Based on the CDR3 plus reference TRBV5-5 and TRBJ1-2, the full variable domain is DAGVTQSPTHLIKTRGQQVTLRCSPISGHKSVSWYQQVLGQGPQFIFQYYEKEERGRGNFPDRFSARQFPNYSSELNVNALLLGDSALYLCASSLGQGLSGYTFGSGTRLTVV.